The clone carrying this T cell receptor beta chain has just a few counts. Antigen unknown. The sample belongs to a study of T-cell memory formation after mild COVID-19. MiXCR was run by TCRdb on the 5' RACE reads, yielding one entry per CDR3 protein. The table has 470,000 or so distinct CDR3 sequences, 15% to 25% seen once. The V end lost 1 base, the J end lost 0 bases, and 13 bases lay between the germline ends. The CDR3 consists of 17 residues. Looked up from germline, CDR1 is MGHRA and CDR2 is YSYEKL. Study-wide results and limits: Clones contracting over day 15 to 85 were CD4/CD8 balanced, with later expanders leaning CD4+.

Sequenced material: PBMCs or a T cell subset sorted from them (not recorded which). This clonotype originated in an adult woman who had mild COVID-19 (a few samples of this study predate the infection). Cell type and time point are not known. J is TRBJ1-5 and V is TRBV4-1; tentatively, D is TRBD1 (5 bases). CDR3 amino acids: CASSQVWGTGSNQPQHF. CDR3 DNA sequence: TGCGCCAGCAGCCAAGTCTGGGGGACCGGTAGCAATCAGCCCCAGCATTTT.